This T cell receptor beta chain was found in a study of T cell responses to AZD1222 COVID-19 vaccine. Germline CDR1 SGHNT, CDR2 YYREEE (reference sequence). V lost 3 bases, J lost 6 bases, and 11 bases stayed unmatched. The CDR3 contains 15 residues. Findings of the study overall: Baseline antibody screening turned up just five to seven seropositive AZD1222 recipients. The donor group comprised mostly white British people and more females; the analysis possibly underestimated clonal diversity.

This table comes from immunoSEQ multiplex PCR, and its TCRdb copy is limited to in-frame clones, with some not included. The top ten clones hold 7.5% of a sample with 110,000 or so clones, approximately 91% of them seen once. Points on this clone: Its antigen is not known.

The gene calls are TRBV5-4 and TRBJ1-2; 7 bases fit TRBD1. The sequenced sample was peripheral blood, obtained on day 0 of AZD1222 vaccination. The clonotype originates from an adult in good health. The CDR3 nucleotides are TGTGCCAGCAGCTCCCCGGGCGACAGGGTAGATGGCTACACCTTC. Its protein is CASSSPGDRVDGYTF. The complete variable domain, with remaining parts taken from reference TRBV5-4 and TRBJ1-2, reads ETGVTQSPTHLIKTRGQQVTLRCSSQSGHNTVSWYQQALGQGPQFIFQYYREEENGRGNFPPRFSGLQFPNYSSELNVNALELDDSALYLCASSSPGDRVDGYTFGSGTRLTVV.